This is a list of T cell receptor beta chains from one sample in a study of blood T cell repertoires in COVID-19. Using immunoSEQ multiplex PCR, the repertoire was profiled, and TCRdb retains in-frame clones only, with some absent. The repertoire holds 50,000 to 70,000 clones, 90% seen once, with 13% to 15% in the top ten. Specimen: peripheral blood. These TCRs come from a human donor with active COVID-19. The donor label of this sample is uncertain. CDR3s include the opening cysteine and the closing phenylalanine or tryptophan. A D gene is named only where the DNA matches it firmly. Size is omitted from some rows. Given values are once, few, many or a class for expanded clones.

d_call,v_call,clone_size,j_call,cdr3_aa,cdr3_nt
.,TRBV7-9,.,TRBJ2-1,CASSLRGRYNEQFF,TGTGCCAGCAGCTTGCGTGGCAGGTACAATGAGCAGTTCTTC
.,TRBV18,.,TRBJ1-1,CASSGTLNTEAFF,TGTGCCAGCTCAGGGACATTGAACACTGAAGCTTTCTTT
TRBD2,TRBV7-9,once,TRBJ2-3,CASSLGASGGTDTQYF,TGTGCCAGCAGCCTCGGGGCTAGCGGGGGAACAGATACGCAGTATTTT
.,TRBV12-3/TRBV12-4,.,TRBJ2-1,CASSDRGYNEQFF,TGTGCCAGCAGTGATAGGGGCTACAATGAGCAGTTCTTC
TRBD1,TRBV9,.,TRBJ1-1,CASSGDRVPRAFF,TGTGCCAGCAGCGGCGACAGGGTGCCTAGAGCTTTCTTT
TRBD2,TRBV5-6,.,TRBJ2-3,CASSSRGGRFKGTQYF,TGTGCCAGCAGCTCCCGGGGGGGGCGTTTTAAAGGTACGCAGTATTTT
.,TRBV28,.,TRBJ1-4,CASSLKGLGEKLFF,TGTGCCAGCAGTTTAAAGGGGCTGGGGGAAAAACTGTTTTTT
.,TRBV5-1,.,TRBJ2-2,CASSLVATNTGELFF,TGCGCCAGCAGCTTGGTAGCCACCAACACCGGGGAGCTGTTTTTT
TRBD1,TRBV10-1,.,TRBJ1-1,CASSERDRGPTEAFF,TGCGCCAGCAGTGAACGGGACAGGGGGCCCACTGAAGCTTTCTTT
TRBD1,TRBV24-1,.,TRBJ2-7,CATSDPGQGKYEQYF,TGTGCCACCAGTGATCCGGGACAGGGGAAATACGAGCAGTACTTC
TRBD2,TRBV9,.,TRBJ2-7,CASSVGGRGIYEQYF,TGTGCCAGCAGCGTAGGCGGGAGGGGGATCTACGAGCAGTACTTC
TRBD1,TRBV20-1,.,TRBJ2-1,CSASGDRSSYNEQFF,TGCAGTGCTAGTGGGGACAGGTCCTCCTACAATGAGCAGTTCTTC
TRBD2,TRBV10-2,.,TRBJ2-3,CASSDRLAGRVGTDTQYF,TGCGCCAGCAGTGATCGCCTAGCGGGTCGAGTGGGGACGGATACGCAGTATTTT
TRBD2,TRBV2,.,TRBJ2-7,CASSDDPGGPTGEQYF,TGTGCCAGCAGTGATGACCCGGGAGGGCCAACAGGAGAGCAGTACTTC
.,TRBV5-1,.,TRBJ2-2,CASSRTDSLGGELFF,TGCGCCAGCAGCAGAACGGACAGCCTAGGCGGGGAGCTGTTTTTT
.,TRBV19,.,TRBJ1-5,CASTRGTYSNQPQHF,TGTGCCAGTACCCGGGGGACTTATAGCAATCAGCCCCAGCATTTT
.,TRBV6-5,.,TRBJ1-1,CAASRGGSTEAFF,TGTGCCGCTTCACGGGGGGGAAGTACTGAAGCTTTCTTT
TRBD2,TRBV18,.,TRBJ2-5,CASSPPGLAGGKETQYF,TGTGCCAGCTCACCCCCGGGACTAGCGGGAGGGAAAGAGACCCAGTACTTC
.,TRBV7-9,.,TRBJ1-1,CASSFSRTDPEAFF,TGTGCCAGCAGCTTCAGTAGGACAGATCCTGAAGCTTTCTTT
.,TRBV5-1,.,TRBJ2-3,CASGQTGVTDTQYF,TGCGCCAGCGGTCAAACGGGAGTCACAGATACGCAGTATTTT
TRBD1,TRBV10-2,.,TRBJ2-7,CASSGDRVYWYEQYF,TGCGCCAGCAGTGGGGACAGGGTGTATTGGTACGAGCAGTACTTC
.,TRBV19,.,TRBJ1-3,CASSIGMSSGNTIYF,TGTGCCAGTAGTATCGGGATGAGCTCTGGAAACACCATATATTTT
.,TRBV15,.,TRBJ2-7,CATGQGTYEQYF,TGTGCCACCGGGCAGGGCACCTACGAGCAGTACTTC
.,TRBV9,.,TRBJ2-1,CASSPYPGLNNEQFF,TGTGCCAGCAGCCCGTACCCGGGACTTAACAATGAGCAGTTCTTC
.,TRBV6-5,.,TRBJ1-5,CASGGGVERNQPQHF,TGTGCCAGCGGCGGGGGAGTGGAGCGCAATCAGCCCCAGCATTTT
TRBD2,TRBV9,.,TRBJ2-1,CASSVLAGGSYNEQFF,TGTGCCAGCAGCGTGTTAGCGGGGGGCTCCTACAATGAGCAGTTCTTC
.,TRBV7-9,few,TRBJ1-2,CASTLAGAYGYTF,TGTGCCAGCACCTTAGCAGGGGCCTATGGCTACACCTTC
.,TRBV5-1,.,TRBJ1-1,CASRSDSPEAFF,TGCGCCAGCAGATCCGACAGCCCTGAAGCTTTCTTT
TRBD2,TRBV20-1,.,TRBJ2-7,CSASGLSETRDYLGYEQYF,TGCAGTGCTAGTGGGCTGTCGGAGACTCGGGACTACCTGGGGTACGAGCAGTACTTC
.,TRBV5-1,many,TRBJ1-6,CASSLKEGEGSYNSPLHF,TGCGCCAGCAGCTTGAAGGAAGGGGAGGGTTCCTATAATTCACCCCTCCACTTT
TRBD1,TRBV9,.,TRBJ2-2,CASSVGTGLNTGELFF,TGTGCCAGCAGCGTAGGGACAGGGCTGAACACCGGGGAGCTGTTTTTT
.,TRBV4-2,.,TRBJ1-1,CASSMGGVRTEAFF,TGTGCCAGCAGCATGGGCGGGGTGAGGACTGAAGCTTTCTTT
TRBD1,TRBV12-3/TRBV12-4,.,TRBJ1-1,CASSRDRGTEAFF,TGTGCCAGCAGTCGGGACAGGGGCACTGAAGCTTTCTTT
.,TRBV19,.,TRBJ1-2,CASSADRWENYGYTF,TGTGCCAGTAGTGCTGACAGGTGGGAAAACTATGGCTACACCTTC
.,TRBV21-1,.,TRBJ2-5,CASSKRTSGRETQYF,TGTGCCAGCAGCAAAAGGACTAGCGGGAGGGAGACCCAGTACTTC
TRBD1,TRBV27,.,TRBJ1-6,CASRPQGARNSPLHF,TGTGCCAGTCGCCCCCAGGGGGCGCGGAATTCACCCCTCCACTTT
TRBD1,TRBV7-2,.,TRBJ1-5,CASSSGQLNQPQHF,TGTGCCAGCAGCTCGGGACAGCTCAATCAGCCCCAGCATTTT
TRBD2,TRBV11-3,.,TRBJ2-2,CASSFASGSGELFF,TGTGCCAGCAGCTTCGCTAGCGGGAGCGGGGAGCTGTTTTTT
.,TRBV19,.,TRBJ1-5,CASSTTGISNQPQHF,TGTGCCAGTAGCACCACCGGGATAAGCAATCAGCCCCAGCATTTT
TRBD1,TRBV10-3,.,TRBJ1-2,CAISEGTGGLYGYTF,TGTGCCATCAGTGAAGGGACAGGGGGCCTCTATGGCTACACCTTC
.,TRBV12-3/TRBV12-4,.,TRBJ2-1,CASSVQYNEQFF,TGTGCCAGCAGTGTCCAGTACAATGAGCAGTTCTTC
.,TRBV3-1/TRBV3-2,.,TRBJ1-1,CASSQVRGTEAFF,TGTGCCAGCAGCCAAGTACGGGGTACTGAAGCTTTCTTT
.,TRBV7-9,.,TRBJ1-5,CASSLGSQPQHF,TGTGCCAGCAGCTTAGGGAGTCAGCCCCAGCATTTT
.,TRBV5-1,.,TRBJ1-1,CASSLEYGVEAFF,TGCGCCAGCAGCTTGGAATACGGGGTTGAAGCTTTCTTT
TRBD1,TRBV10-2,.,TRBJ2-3,CASREGQGYTDTQYF,TGCGCCAGCCGAGAGGGACAGGGATACACAGATACGCAGTATTTT
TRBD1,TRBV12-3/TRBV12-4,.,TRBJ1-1,CASSSRDSEAFF,TGTGCCAGCAGTTCCCGGGACAGTGAAGCTTTCTTT
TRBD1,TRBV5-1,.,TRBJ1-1,CASSSSGTGGTEAFF,TGCGCCAGCAGCTCCTCCGGGACAGGTGGTACTGAAGCTTTCTTT
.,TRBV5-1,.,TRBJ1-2,CASSLLTTNYGYTF,TGCGCCAGCAGCTTGTTGACTACTAACTATGGCTACACCTTC
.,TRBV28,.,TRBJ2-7,CASSLQEEQYF,TGTGCCAGCAGTTTACAGGAAGAGCAGTACTTC